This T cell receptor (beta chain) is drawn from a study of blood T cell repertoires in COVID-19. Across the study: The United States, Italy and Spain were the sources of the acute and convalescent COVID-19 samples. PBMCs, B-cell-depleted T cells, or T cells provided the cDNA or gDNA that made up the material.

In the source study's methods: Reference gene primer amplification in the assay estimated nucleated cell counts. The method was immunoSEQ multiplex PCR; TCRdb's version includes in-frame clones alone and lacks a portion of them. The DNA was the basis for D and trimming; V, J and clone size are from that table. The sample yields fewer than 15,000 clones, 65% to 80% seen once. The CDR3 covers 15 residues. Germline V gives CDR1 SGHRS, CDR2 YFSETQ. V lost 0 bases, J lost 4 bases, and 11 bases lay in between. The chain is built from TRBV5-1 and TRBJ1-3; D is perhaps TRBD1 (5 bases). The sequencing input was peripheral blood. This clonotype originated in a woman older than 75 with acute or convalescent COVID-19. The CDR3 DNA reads TGCGCCAGCAGCTTGGACCCAGGGTGGGGAAACACCATATATTTT. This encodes CASSLDPGWGNTIYF.